This T cell receptor beta chain was captured by sequencing in a study of OX40 agonist ivuxolimab in advanced cancers. Background on the whole study: Ivuxolimab was an agonistic, fully human IgG2 monoclonal antibody directed against OX40 (CD134), a costimulatory receptor. Intravenous ivuxolimab was administered to patients every 2 weeks at six dose levels: 0.01, 0.1, 0.3, 1.5, 3 and 10 mg/kg. Among the 50 to 55 dose-escalation patients, about 19 had hepatocellular carcinoma, around 15 melanoma, 9 renal cell carcinoma and 9 head and neck cancer. In the dose-escalation cohort, 82.7% of patients were male, and the mean age was roughly 60 years, with a range of about 23 to 90. Patients were allowed to have had prior anti-PD-1, anti-PD-L1 or anti-CTLA-4 therapy, and around two fifths of the dose-escalation patients had been treated with checkpoint inhibitors. Three dose-escalation patients achieved partial responses, one with hepatocellular carcinoma and two with cutaneous melanoma. Peripheral TCRbeta sequencing was intended to test whether TCR sequence diversity was altered and clonal T-cell expansion was caused by ivuxolimab. The paper reports the monotherapy dose-escalation portion (N of about 54 patients) of the phase I ivuxolimab trial. The full study reports these points: The antigen specificity of the peripheral T cells that underwent clonal expansion was not determined. Low levels of normalized T-cell clonal expansion were also seen in some nonresponding patients. Clonal expansion of both CD4+ and CD8+ blood T cells was observed from baseline to week 6 at doses 0.1 to 3.0 mg/kg. After ivuxolimab, CD8+ T cells had more expanded clones than CD4+ T cells on average. In the 0.1-3.0 mg/kg groups, partial responders were among the patients with the lowest normalized peripheral clonal expansion, particularly in CD8+ T cells.

Genomic DNA was isolated from the sorted cells so that the TCRbeta CDR3 region could be sequenced. The immunoSEQ Assay was used to sequence the TCRbeta CDR3 regions. The immuneACCESS repertoire file appears here via TCRdb, limited to in-frame rearrangements. These files lack a portion of the clones; in checked studies, under half of the deficit traces to unresolved V genes, and the cause of the others is not known. The sample table holds about 69,000 clones, of which roughly 83% were seen once. Around 8% of the sample lies in the top ten. Concerning this clone: Its recognized antigen is unknown. No base qualities exist here, and no much larger clone lies one base off it.

The trial excluded patients who had a history of autoimmune disease or were on systemic immunosuppression. Peripheral blood for TCR sequencing was collected from all dose cohorts at baseline, on cycle 4 day 1, and on cycle 7 day 1. Samples were obtained from an open-label, multicenter, first-in-human phase I dose-escalation trial of ivuxolimab. The trial enrolled adults with locally advanced or metastatic head and neck squamous cell, hepatocellular, melanoma or renal cell carcinoma. Before TCR sequencing, CD4+ T cells and CD8+ T cells were sorted from peripheral blood as separate populations. The sequences come from CD4+ or CD8+ T cells sorted from blood, collected in a trial of the OX40 agonist ivuxolimab. The receptor's source is an adult with an advanced solid tumor such as melanoma, head and neck, liver or kidney cancer.

The CDR3 is CATSSYRNTEAFF. The nucleotide sequence reads as follows: TGTGCCACCAGCAGTTACAGGAACACTGAAGCTTTCTTT. The V and J segments used are TRBV15 and TRBJ1-1; the D gene assignment is ambiguous. The germline V gene (reference sequence) supplies CDR1 LNHNV and CDR2 YYDKDF. V was cut back by 3 bases and J by 1 base, leaving a gap of 6 bases between them. The CDR3 runs 13 residues from the cysteine to the phenylalanine. Just the 39-base CDR3 DNA is kept, in frame starting at base 1.